This TCR beta chain comes out of a study of cytomegalovirus exposure and HLA in healthy donors. Use of 60 Vbeta and 13 Jbeta primers characterized the PCR. Assay used: immunoSEQ multiplex PCR; TCRdb lists only in-frame clones, some missing. The sample includes roughly 100,000 clones, 60% to 85% of them seen just once. The germline V gene encodes CDR1 MGHDK and CDR2 SYGVNS. V lost 3 bases to trimming and J lost 1 base; unmatched junction nucleotides: 3. The CDR3 covers 15 residues. The origin of this receptor is a woman aged 35 to 49 in good health and CMV-seropositive. The J gene is TRBJ2-1, the V gene TRBV25-1; 7 bases are shared with TRBD2. The sample comprised PBMCs. The CDR3 sequence is CASSEGGRSYNEQFF. The CDR3 DNA reads as TGTGCCAGCAGTGAGGGAGGGAGATCCTACAATGAGCAGTTCTTC.